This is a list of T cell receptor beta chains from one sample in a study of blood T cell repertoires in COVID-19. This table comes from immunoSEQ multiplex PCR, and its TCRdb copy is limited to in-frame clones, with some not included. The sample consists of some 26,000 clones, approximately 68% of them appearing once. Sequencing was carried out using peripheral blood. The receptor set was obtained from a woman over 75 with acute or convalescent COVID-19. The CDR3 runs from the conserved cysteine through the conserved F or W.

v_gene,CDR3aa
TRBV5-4,CASSLTRGSSYEQYF
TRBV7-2,CASSFSGGQETQYF
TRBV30,CAWRGQGVTEAFF
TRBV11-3,CASSQGRGEQFF
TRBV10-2,CASSVYSVEQFF
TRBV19,CASSIQGLYGYTF
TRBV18,CASSPQQGGTDTQYF
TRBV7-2,CASSSRLGRDGQYF
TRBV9,CASSAIFRDSYEQYF
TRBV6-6,CASSYGGTATNEKLFF
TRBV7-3,CASSPRTGSSEQFF
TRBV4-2,CASSQDGTANTGELFF
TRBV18,CASSPALAQETQYF
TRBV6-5,CASTRGANYGYTF
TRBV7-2,CASSLEGWGRGETQYF
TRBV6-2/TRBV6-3,CASSYGAKQYF
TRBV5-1,CASTKGTGQPGAQYF
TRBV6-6,CASSPPPTQSSYNEQFF
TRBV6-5,CASSRGADGNTIYF
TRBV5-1,CASSFPLTSGLQLSTDTQYF
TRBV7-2,CASSLNSYEQYF
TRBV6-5,CASILQVNQPQHF
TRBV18,CASSPDRGVTSRF
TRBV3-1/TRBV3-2,CASSQHPGQLTLGF
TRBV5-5,CASSLFGRGDTQYF
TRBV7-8,CASSLTAGDTGELFF
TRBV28,CASLAGGPGGWYEQYF
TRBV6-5,CASSSGPYGYTF
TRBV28,CASETGGHYGYTF
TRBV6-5,CASSYRGVNTGELFF
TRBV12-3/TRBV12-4,CASSRGGRETQYF
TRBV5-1,CASQLTPGDTEAFF
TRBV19,CASRKDREGNYGYTF
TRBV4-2,CASSQDRDRGQGYTF
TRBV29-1,CSVRGLAHYNEQFF
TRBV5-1,CASTRDQGQNSPLHF
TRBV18,CASSPGGANSGNTIYF
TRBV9,CASSVDTGRETDTQYF
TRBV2,CASSGLWDEQFF
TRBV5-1,CASTEGQGQAFF
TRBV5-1,CASSIGQGTGELFF
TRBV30,CAWNEGPYEQYF
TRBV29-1,CSVGHPNTEAFF
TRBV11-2,CASSLDSPAGAKPGTQYF